These 27 T cell receptor beta chains came from one sample sequenced in a study of HIV-infected patients and healthy controls. The repertoire came from unfractionated whole blood and reflected all unsorted peripheral T cells. cDNA was made from around 0.5 ug RNA using alpha and beta constant primers. Using multiplexing indices, alpha and beta chain libraries were generated apart by chain-specific third strand synthesis. From the 5' RACE reads, TCRdb called clonotypes with MiXCR, one entry per CDR3 protein. The sample includes 4,300 or so distinct CDR3 sequences, 13% of them seen just once. The specimen was blood, collected before antiretroviral therapy. These receptors originate from an adult with HIV infection.

By sample share, this clonotype is medium-sized. CDR3 sequence reads: CASSLGPGPQETQYF. Here the CDR3 DNA reads TGTGCCAGCTCACTGGGGCCCGGCCCCCAAGAGACCCAGTACTTC. The V gene is TRBV18, the J gene TRBJ2-5; possible D gene TRBD1, 5 bases. The CDR3 totals 15 residues. Germline CDR1 KGHSH, CDR2 LQKENI. The ends were cut back, 4 bases at V and 1 base at J, with 13 bases in the middle.

There are many counts of this clonotype. The chain's CDR3 is CASTPGQQPQHF. The CDR3 bases are TGTGCCTCCACCCCGGGGCAACAGCCCCAGCATTTT. The rearrangement links TRBV19 to TRBJ1-5, with a weak D call TRBD1 (5 bases). The germline V gene encodes CDR1 LNHDA and CDR2 SQIVND (reference sequence). CDR3 size: 12 residues. V was pared by 11 bases and J by 7 bases, with 15 bases between.

This clonotype is medium-sized in the sample. The rearrangement joins TRBV7-8 to TRBJ2-5; 9 bases align to TRBD1. The CDR3 is 15 amino acids. CDR1 is SGHVS and CDR2 is FQNEAQ in the germline V gene. V shed 5 bases, J shed 2 bases, and the junction held 6 bases outside the gene matches. The CDR3 coding sequence is TGTGCCAGCAGCCCGCCCGGGACAGGGCAAGAGACCCAGTACTTC. Translated, it gives CASSPPGTGQETQYF.

This clonotype was seen repeatedly, ten times or more. One end of the junction is discordant with germline, which a read error may explain. CDR3 residues: CASSQEGVLRHF. The CDR3 nucleotides are TGTGCCAGCAGCCAAGAGGGGGTCCTCCGGCACTTC. V and J are TRBV14 and TRBJ2-7; D possibly matches TRBD1 or TRBD2 (5 bases each). CDR3 length equals 12 residues. Germline CDR1 reads SGHDN; CDR2 reads FVKESK.

This clonotype was observed at least ten times. The chain carries TRBV6-1 and TRBJ1-3; D gene uncertain. In germline, CDR1 is MNHNS, CDR2 SASEGT. The CDR3 spans 15 residues. With 1 base removed from V and 0 bases from J, the gap between germline ends came to 7 bases. CDR3 sequence reads: CASSEESSSGNTIYF. For the CDR3, the DNA is TGTGCCAGCAGTGAAGAAAGTTCCTCTGGAAACACCATATATTTT.

By share, this clonotype counts as large. The V call is TRBV4-3, the J call TRBJ2-1; D possibly corresponds to TRBD2 (5 bases). Trimming pared 2 bases from V and 4 bases from J, leaving 12 bases between. This CDR3 has 15 amino acids. CDR1 LGHNA and CDR2 YSLEER come from the germline V gene. CDR3 protein: CASSQIGGRYNEQFF. The CDR3 region has the DNA TGCGCCAGCAGCCAAATCGGCGGGCGTTACAATGAGCAGTTCTTC.

By proportion, this clonotype is medium-sized. The rearrangement uses TRBV9 and TRBJ1-5, with D possibly TRBD1 on 6 matching bases. Germline-derived CDR1 and CDR2 are SGDLS and YYNGEE. Trimming took off 5 bases at V and 4 bases at J, with 13 bases between the two ends. The CDR3 runs to 14 residues. The CDR3 DNA sequence: TGTGCCAGCAGTCCCGCGGACAGTAATCAGCCCCAGCATTTT. Translation: CASSPADSNQPQHF.

This clonotype is medium-sized (0.01 to 0.1%). The chain is built from TRBV10-3 and TRBJ1-2; D not certain. The CDR3 runs 14 residues. The V end lost 0 bases, the J end lost 3 bases, and 8 bases lay between the germline ends. CDR1 and CDR2 (germline): ENHRY, SYGVKD. CDR3 loop: CAISESGGDYGYTF. CDR3 nucleotide sequence: TGTGCCATCAGTGAGTCCGGCGGGGACTATGGCTACACCTTC.

Judged by abundance, this clonotype is medium-sized (0.01 to 0.1%). V is TRBV5-1 and J is TRBJ2-7, with 9 bases fitting TRBD1. The V segment lost 0 bases and the J segment 4 bases; nucleotides outside the gene matches: 5. Germline CDR1 and CDR2: SGHRS and YFSETQ. CDR3 length: 15 residues. The CDR3 spells CASSLGTGGGYEQYF. Written as DNA, the CDR3 is TGCGCCAGCAGCTTGGGTACAGGGGGCGGTTACGAGCAGTACTTC.

To note about this clonotype: A much larger clone sits a single nucleotide away, making a read error possible. The V and J genes are TRBV29-1 and TRBJ2-1; D unresolved. Trimming took off 4 bases at V and 8 bases at J, with 9 bases between the two ends. The CDR3 covers 11 residues. Germline loops: CDR1 SQVTM, CDR2 ANQGSEA. In nucleotides, the CDR3 is TGCAGCGTTGTCACTCGTGATGAGCAGTTCTTC. Its protein product is CSVVTRDEQFF.

This clonotype is medium-sized. The J gene is TRBJ2-7, the V gene TRBV5-1; no clear D. Germline V gives CDR1 SGHRS, CDR2 YFSETQ. The CDR3 covers 12 residues. V dropped 4 bases and J dropped 7 bases, with 12 bases sitting between them. The CDR3 region is CASSPPDTEQYF. The CDR3 bases are TGCGCCAGCAGCCCACCCGATACGGAGCAGTACTTC.

By share, this clonotype ranks as medium-sized (0.01 to 0.1%). This rearrangement joins TRBV6-2 or TRBV6-3 to TRBJ1-5; 7 bases map to TRBD1. Germline trimming cut 6 bases from V and 5 bases from J; bases unmatched to any gene: 7. The CDR3 is 14 residues long. The germline CDR1 and CDR2 sequences are MNHEY and SVGEGT. The CDR3: CASRPGQTYQPQHF. CDR3 sequence (DNA): TGTGCCAGCAGGCCGGGACAGACCTATCAGCCCCAGCATTTT.

This clonotype was seen only a few times. The chain couples TRBV6-6 to TRBJ1-1, with D maybe TRBD1 (5 bases). Trimming took 2 bases from V and 0 from J, leaving 13 bases between them. The V gene's germline CDR1 is MNHNY and CDR2 SVGAGI (reference sequence). The CDR3 is 16 amino acids. DNA for the CDR3: TGTGCCAGCAGTTACCCCCGAGGCAGGGTGAACACTGAAGCTTTCTTT. As protein: CASSYPRGRVNTEAFF.

The table lists this clonotype with many counts. The chain is built from TRBV14 and TRBJ1-2; TRBD1 matches 8 bases. The length of the CDR3 is 15 residues. Trimming cost V 4 bases and J 3 bases; bases outside gene matches: 7. The V gene's germline CDR1 is SGHDN and CDR2 FVKESK. CDR3 in amino acids: CASSRENRGYYGYTF. Here the CDR3 DNA reads TGTGCCAGCAGCCGGGAAAACAGGGGGTACTATGGCTACACCTTC.

This clonotype was seen a single time. A much larger clone sits a single nucleotide away, making a read error possible. CDR3 coding DNA: TGTGACAGCAGCCCACAGGGGGCGGCGTCCTATGGCTACACCTTC. This encodes CDSSPQGAASYGYTF. The chain links TRBV7-2 to TRBJ1-2; 9 positions match TRBD1. Germline V gene lookup returns CDR1 SGHTA and CDR2 FQGNSA. This CDR3 is 15 amino acids long.

By sample share, this clonotype is medium-sized. The chain joins TRBV5-6 to TRBJ2-1; the D is unclear. V lost 4 bases, J lost 2 bases, and 10 bases lay in between. This CDR3 region has 14 residues. Germline V gene data show CDR1 as SGHDT and CDR2 as YYEEEE. This CDR3 reads CASSPPGPYNEQFF. The CDR3 DNA is TGTGCCAGCAGCCCCCCTGGTCCCTACAATGAGCAGTTCTTC.

This clonotype qualifies as large. V and J are TRBV29-1 and TRBJ1-1; 8 bases map to TRBD1. Germline assignment: CDR1 SQVTM and CDR2 ANQGSEA. The CDR3 length is 14 residues. The V gene end was trimmed by 7 bases and the J gene end by 0 bases; junction bases not matched to a gene: 7. The CDR3 DNA reads as TGCAGCGACCAGGGGGCGAGTTTGAACACTGAAGCTTTCTTT. Its protein is CSDQGASLNTEAFF.

By sample fraction, this clonotype is medium-sized (0.01 to 0.1%). The chain carries TRBV6-1 and TRBJ1-6; TRBD1 agrees at 7 bases. Germline trimming cut 7 bases from V and 4 bases from J; bases unmatched to any gene: 7. The CDR3 has 15 amino acids. The germline CDR1 and CDR2 sequences are MNHNS and SASEGT. DNA for the CDR3: TGTGCCAGCAAGGAGGGGGCAATTTATAATTCACCCCTCCACTTT. Its protein is CASKEGAIYNSPLHF.

This clonotype was counted at least ten times. The rearrangement joins TRBV7-9 to TRBJ1-6, with 7 bases that match TRBD1. V was pared by 5 bases and J by 3 bases, with 7 bases of the junction left unmatched. CDR3 length: 16 amino acids. CDR1 and CDR2 (germline): SEHNR, FQNEAQ (reference sequence). CDR3 sequence (DNA): TGTGCCAGCAGCCCCACCAGACAGGGCTATAATTCACCCCTCCACTTT. Translation: CASSPTRQGYNSPLHF.

This clonotype showed up many times. Relative to the germline gene, one junction end is altered; a read error may explain this. This chain connects TRBV15 to TRBJ2-1, with D perhaps TRBD2 (6 bases). The CDR3 contains 13 residues. Germline V CDR1 and CDR2: LNHNV, YYDKDF (reference sequence). CDR3 nucleotide sequence: TGTTCCACCAACAAAATGGCGGGGAATGAGCAGTTCTTC. It yields the protein CSTNKMAGNEQFF.

Relative to its sample, this clonotype is medium-sized. The chain links TRBV27 to TRBJ1-4; possible D gene TRBD1, 5 bases. Germline V gene lookup returns CDR1 MNHEY and CDR2 SMNVEV (reference sequence). This CDR3 region has 12 residues. V lost 8 bases, J lost 8 bases, and 12 bases lay in between. The CDR3 nucleotides read TGTGCCAGCCGACAGATGAACGAAAAACTGTTTTTT. As protein: CASRQMNEKLFF.

By frequency in the sample, this clonotype is medium-sized (0.01 to 0.1%). The chain combines TRBV5-1 with TRBJ2-7; 8 positions agree with TRBD2. Germline V gene sequence: CDR1 SGHRS, CDR2 YFSETQ. CDR3 length: 15 residues. V dropped 0 bases and J dropped 6; count of bases not matched to a gene: 8. CDR3 DNA: TGCGCCAGCAGCTTGGCAGTAACGGGAGGGCCCGAGCAGTACTTC. Its translation: CASSLAVTGGPEQYF.

The J gene is TRBJ2-7, the V gene TRBV6-2 or TRBV6-3; perhaps TRBD1 as D (7 bases). CDR1 is MNHEY and CDR2 is SVGEGT in the germline V gene. Trimming took 4 bases from V and 2 from J, leaving 18 bases between them. This CDR3 contains 16 residues. CDR3 amino acids: CASSSDREVATYEQYF. In DNA, the CDR3 is TGTGCCAGCAGTTCTGACAGGGAGGTTGCGACCTACGAGCAGTACTTC.

This clonotype is classed as medium-sized. V and J are TRBV7-2 and TRBJ2-3; the D is unclear. Trimming took 6 bases from V and 2 from J, leaving 6 bases between them. The CDR3 loop spans 12 amino acids. The germline V gene encodes CDR1 SGHTA and CDR2 FQGNSA. DNA of the CDR3: TGTGCCAGCAGAGGTGACACAGATACGCAGTATTTT. Translated, it gives CASRGDTDTQYF.

This clonotype is medium-sized by share. This chain uses TRBV20-1 with TRBJ2-7, with 8 nucleotides matching TRBD1. Trimming took 3 bases from V and 6 from J; bases not matched to a gene: 7. The germline CDR1 and CDR2 sequences are DFQATT and SNEGSKA (reference sequence). This CDR3 spans 13 amino acids. DNA for the CDR3: TGCAGTGCTAGCCTCGGACAGGGAGGCGAGCAGTACTTC. This gives the protein CSASLGQGGEQYF.

In this sample, this clonotype is medium-sized (0.01 to 0.1%). The genes are TRBV19 and TRBJ2-1, with D uncertain. Germline CDR1 is LNHDA and CDR2 is SQIVND (reference sequence). The CDR3 has 12 residues. Between the trimmed V and J ends, which lost 6 bases and 6 bases, there was a span of 9 bases. CDR3 DNA sequence: TGTGCCAGTAGGGTAGAACCCAATGAGCAGTTCTTC. Protein product: CASRVEPNEQFF.

This clonotype is judged medium-sized. DNA for the CDR3: TGTGCCAGCAGACGACTAGCGGAGGGGTCTATTAATGAGCAGTTCTTC. This sequence encodes CASRRLAEGSINEQFF. The V gene is TRBV2, the J gene TRBJ2-1, with 9 positions matching TRBD2. With V trimmed by 6 bases and J by 7 bases, 13 bases remained unmatched. The CDR3 consists of 16 residues. CDR1 and CDR2 (germline): SNHLY, FYNNEI.